This T cell receptor (beta chain) derives from a study of naive and memory T cell subsets. A UMI-containing oligonucleotide was joined by 3' ligation to the TCR cDNA template. Whole-blood samples were 2.5 to 3 ml of peripheral blood from healthy adult volunteers. The SP2 primer and nested alpha and beta constant region primers amplified ligated cDNA in four rounds. TCRdb re-derived calls from the 5' RACE reads in MiXCR, one entry per CDR3 protein. The profile covers 55,000 to 70,000 distinct CDR3 sequences, with 5.5% to 8.5% appearing a single time and about 9.8% taken by the ten largest. Germline V lookup: CDR1 WNHNN, CDR2 SYGVQD (reference sequence). Trimming cost V 4 bases and J 6 bases, with 12 bases left between them. CDR3 length: 14 residues.

This clonotype was obtained from a male donor in good health. This sequence joins TRBV10-1 and TRBJ2-2, with D hard to call. CDR3 amino acids: CASSAPAKAGELFF. In nucleotides, the CDR3 is TGCGCCAGCAGTGCCCCGGCCAAGGCCGGGGAGCTGTTTTTT.